The rows below give T cell receptor beta chains drawn from one sample of a study of shared clonotypes between healthy human individuals. TCRdb's table, derived via immunoSEQ multiplex PCR, lists solely in-frame clones and lacks some. The top ten hold around 0.058% of the sample, which has some 580,000 clones, around 97% seen once. The sequenced sample was naive CD4+ T cells sorted from blood. The receptors come from a woman between 25 and 40 years old in good health. CDR3s include the opening cysteine and the closing phenylalanine or tryptophan. D genes are given only for firm matches. For some rows the clone size is stated as once, few or many, or as a class when expanded; others skip it.

TGTGCCAGCAGTTCGGCTTCTATCTTGGGTACCTATGGCTACACCTTC	CASSSASILGTYGYTF	.	.	TRBJ1-2	TRBV28
TGCGCCAGCAGCTTGGTAGTATCCCCAAACACTGAAGCTTTCTTT	CASSLVVSPNTEAFF	.	.	TRBJ1-1	TRBV5-1
TGTGCCAGCAGTTACACTACCGAGGGGGCTTTCTTT	CASSYTTEGAFF	.	.	TRBJ1-1	TRBV6-6
TGTGCCAGCAGTTTAAGGAGGACCCTAGGGTCTGGGGCCAACGTCCTGACTTTC	CASSLRRTLGSGANVLTF	.	.	TRBJ2-6	TRBV28
TGTGCCTGGAGTGTAGGTGCGGGAGGGCCGTCCGATGAGCAGTTCTTC	CAWSVGAGGPSDEQFF	TRBD2	.	TRBJ2-1	TRBV30
TGCAGTGCTCGAGGGAGATTTGAAGCTTTCTTT	CSARGRFEAFF	.	.	TRBJ1-1	TRBV20-1
TGTGCCAGCAGTGGATCCTCCGGCCCCCGCTACGAGCAGTACTTC	CASSGSSGPRYEQYF	.	.	TRBJ2-7	TRBV27
TGTGCCAGTACCACAGAGGAGCCCGCTCACTTAACCCCGAAGATTAAGTTCTTC	CASTTEEPAHLTPKIKFF	.	.	TRBJ2-1	TRBV19
TGTGCCAGCAGTGGCAGGGTGGAAAAAAATCAGCCCCAGCATTTT	CASSGRVEKNQPQHF	.	.	TRBJ1-5	TRBV2
TGTGCCAGCAGCGGGCCCACCAGGCAAGAGACCCAGTACTTC	CASSGPTRQETQYF	.	.	TRBJ2-5	TRBV5-8
TGTGCCAGCAGTTTGTTCTTGGGACCCGAGAATGAGCAGTTCTTC	CASSLFLGPENEQFF	.	.	TRBJ2-1	TRBV27
TGTGCCAGCAGCTTGCCTAGCGGGGTTTACAATGAGCAGTTCTTC	CASSLPSGVYNEQFF	TRBD2	few	TRBJ2-1	TRBV5-5
TGTGCCAGCAGCGTCTTAGGGGTAACTGGAAACACCATATATTTT	CASSVLGVTGNTIYF	.	.	TRBJ1-3	TRBV9
TGTGCCAGCAGCATGCCTGGGAGGCAGCAGTATCTGAACACTGAAGCTTTCTTT	CASSMPGRQQYLNTEAFF	.	.	TRBJ1-1	TRBV13
TGTGCCAGCAGTTCTGGGCGGGAGGACAATGAGCAGTTCTTC	CASSSGREDNEQFF	TRBD2	.	TRBJ2-1	TRBV6-6
TGTGCCTACCGGGTCATCGGGGGCTACACCTTC	CAYRVIGGYTF	.	.	TRBJ1-2	TRBV30
TGTGCCAGCAGCGTTGAACGACTAGCGGGACTAAGGACAGATACGCAGTATTTT	CASSVERLAGLRTDTQYF	TRBD2	.	TRBJ2-3	TRBV9
TGTGCCAGCAGCATACGGACAGATATGAACACTGAAGCTTTCTTT	CASSIRTDMNTEAFF	.	once	TRBJ1-1	TRBV12-1
TGCGCCAGTACTGCGGACAGCTTCTCCTACGAGCAGTACTTC	CASTADSFSYEQYF	.	.	TRBJ2-7	TRBV5-1
TGTGCTAGTGGTTTGGTAGGAACTAGCGGGAGAGAGACCCAGTACTTC	CASGLVGTSGRETQYF	TRBD2	.	TRBJ2-5	TRBV12-5
TGTGCCAGCAGCTTTTCTAGCCGGAACACCGGGGAGCTGTTTTTT	CASSFSSRNTGELFF	.	once	TRBJ2-2	TRBV7-6
TGTGCCAGCAGCCCGGGTGGGGAAAAACTGTTTTTT	CASSPGGEKLFF	.	.	TRBJ1-4	TRBV28
TGTGCCAGCAGACCTGGGGGGGGCGGACAGCCCCAGCATTTT	CASRPGGGGQPQHF	.	.	TRBJ1-5	TRBV6-1
TGTGCCAGCAGCTTAGACCCCAGCGGGAGAACAGATACGCAGTATTTT	CASSLDPSGRTDTQYF	TRBD2	.	TRBJ2-3	TRBV7-2
TGTGCCAGCAGCTTCATGGGCTCCTGGGGGACCGGGGAGCTGTTTTTT	CASSFMGSWGTGELFF	.	.	TRBJ2-2	TRBV7-8
TGTGCCAGCAGCTTGTTGGGGGAGGACACTGAAGCTTTCTTT	CASSLLGEDTEAFF	.	.	TRBJ1-1	TRBV5-6
TGTGCCAGCAGTTTGGGACAGGGTACCCCCGGGGAGCTGTTTTTT	CASSLGQGTPGELFF	TRBD1	.	TRBJ2-2	TRBV28
TGTGCCAGCAGCCCTCCCGGGACAGGGAGTGGGGCCAACGTCCTGACTTTC	CASSPPGTGSGANVLTF	TRBD1	.	TRBJ2-6	TRBV4-2